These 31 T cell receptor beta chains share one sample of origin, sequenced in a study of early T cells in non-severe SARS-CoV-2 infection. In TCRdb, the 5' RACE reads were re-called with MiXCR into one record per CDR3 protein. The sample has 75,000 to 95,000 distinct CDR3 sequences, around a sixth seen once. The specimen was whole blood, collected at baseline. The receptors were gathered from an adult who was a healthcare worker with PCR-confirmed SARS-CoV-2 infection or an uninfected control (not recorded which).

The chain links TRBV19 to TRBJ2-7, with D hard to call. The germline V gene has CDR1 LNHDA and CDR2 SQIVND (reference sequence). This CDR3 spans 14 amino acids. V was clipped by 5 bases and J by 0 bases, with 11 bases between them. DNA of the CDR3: TGTGCCAGTAGTGGGTCAGCTAGCTCCTACGAGCAGTACTTC. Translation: CASSGSASSYEQYF.

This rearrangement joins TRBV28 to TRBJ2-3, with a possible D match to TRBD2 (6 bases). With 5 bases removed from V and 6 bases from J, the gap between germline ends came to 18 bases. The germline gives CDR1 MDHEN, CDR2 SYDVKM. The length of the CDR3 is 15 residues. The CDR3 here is CASSPGVSEMDTQYF. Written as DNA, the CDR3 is TGTGCCAGCAGTCCGGGGGTCTCGGAGATGGATACGCAGTATTTT.

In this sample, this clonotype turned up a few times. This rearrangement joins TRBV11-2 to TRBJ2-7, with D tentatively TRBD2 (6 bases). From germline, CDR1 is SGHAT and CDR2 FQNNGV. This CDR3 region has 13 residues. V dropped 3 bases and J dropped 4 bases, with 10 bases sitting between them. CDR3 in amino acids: CASSFGRAYEQYF. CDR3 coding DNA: TGTGCCAGCAGCTTCGGGAGAGCATACGAGCAGTACTTC.

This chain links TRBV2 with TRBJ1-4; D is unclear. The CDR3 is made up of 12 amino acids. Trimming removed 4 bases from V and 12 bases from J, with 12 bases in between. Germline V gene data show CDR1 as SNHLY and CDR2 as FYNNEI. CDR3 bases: TGTGCCAGCAGTGGGGCCGTAATGGAACTGTTTTTT. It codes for CASSGAVMELFF.

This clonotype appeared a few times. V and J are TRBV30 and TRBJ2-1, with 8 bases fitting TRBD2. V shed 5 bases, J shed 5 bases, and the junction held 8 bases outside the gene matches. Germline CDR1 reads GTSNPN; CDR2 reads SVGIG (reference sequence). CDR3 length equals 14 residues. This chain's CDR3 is CAWSQGLGNNEQFF. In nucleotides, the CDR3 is TGTGCCTGGTCGCAGGGACTAGGAAACAATGAGCAGTTCTTC.

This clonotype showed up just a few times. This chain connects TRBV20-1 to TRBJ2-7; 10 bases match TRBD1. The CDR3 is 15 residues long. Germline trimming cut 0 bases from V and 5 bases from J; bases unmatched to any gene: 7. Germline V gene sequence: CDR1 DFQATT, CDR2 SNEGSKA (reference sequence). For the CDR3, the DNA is TGCAGTGCTAGAGACCGGGACAGGGGTTTCGACGAGCAGTACTTC. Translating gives CSARDRDRGFDEQYF.

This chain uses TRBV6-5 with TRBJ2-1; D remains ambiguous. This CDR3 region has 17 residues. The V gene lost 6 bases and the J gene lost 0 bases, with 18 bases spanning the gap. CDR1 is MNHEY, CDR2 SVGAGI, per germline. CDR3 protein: CASSPGFGGSSYNEQFF. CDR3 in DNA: TGTGCCAGCAGCCCCGGTTTTGGCGGAAGCTCCTACAATGAGCAGTTCTTC.

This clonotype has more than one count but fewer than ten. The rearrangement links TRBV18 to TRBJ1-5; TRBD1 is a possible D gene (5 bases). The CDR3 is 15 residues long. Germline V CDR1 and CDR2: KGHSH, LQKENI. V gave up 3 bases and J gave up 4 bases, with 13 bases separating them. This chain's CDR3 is CASSPREGANQPQHF. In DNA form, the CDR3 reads TGTGCCAGCTCACCCAGGGAAGGGGCTAATCAGCCCCAGCATTTT.

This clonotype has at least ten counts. CDR3 protein: CASSLAGLDEQFF. The CDR3 nucleotides are TGCGCCAGCTCCCTAGCGGGTCTCGATGAGCAGTTCTTC. This sequence joins TRBV10-1 and TRBJ2-1; 8 nucleotides align to TRBD2. The V gene end was trimmed by 8 bases and the J gene end by 8 bases; junction bases not matched to a gene: 8. CDR3 length: 13 amino acids. Germline lookup yields CDR1 WNHNN and CDR2 SYGVQD (reference sequence).

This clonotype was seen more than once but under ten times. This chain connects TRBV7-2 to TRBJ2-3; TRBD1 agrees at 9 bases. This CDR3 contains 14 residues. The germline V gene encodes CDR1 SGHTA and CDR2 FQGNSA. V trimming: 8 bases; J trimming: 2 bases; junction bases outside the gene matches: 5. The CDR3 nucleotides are TGTGCCAGCGGTGAACAGGGGGCCACAGATACGCAGTATTTT. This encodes CASGEQGATDTQYF. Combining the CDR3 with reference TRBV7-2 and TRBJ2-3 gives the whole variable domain GAGVSQSPSNKVTEKGKDVELRCDPISGHTALYWYRQSLGQGLEFLIYFQGNSAPDKSGLPSDRFSAERTGGSVSTLTIQRTQQEDSAVYLCASGEQGATDTQYFGPGTRLTVL.

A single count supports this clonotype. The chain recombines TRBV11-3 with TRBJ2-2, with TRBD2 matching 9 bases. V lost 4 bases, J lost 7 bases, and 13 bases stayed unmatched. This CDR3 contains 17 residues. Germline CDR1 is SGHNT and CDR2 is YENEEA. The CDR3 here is CASSSTLAGVWDGELFF. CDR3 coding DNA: TGTGCCAGCAGCTCAACTTTAGCGGGAGTATGGGACGGGGAGCTGTTTTTT. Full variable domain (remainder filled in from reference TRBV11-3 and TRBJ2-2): EAGVVQSPRYKIIEKKQPVAFWCNPISGHNTLYWYLQNLGQGPELLIRYENEEAVDDSQLPKDRFSAERLKGVDSTLKIQPAELGDSAVYLCASSSTLAGVWDGELFFGEGSRLTVL.

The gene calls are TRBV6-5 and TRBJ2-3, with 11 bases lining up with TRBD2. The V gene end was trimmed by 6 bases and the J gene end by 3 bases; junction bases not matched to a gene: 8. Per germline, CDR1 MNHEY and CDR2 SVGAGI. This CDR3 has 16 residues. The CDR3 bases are TGTGCCAGCAGCCGAGGGGGGACTAGCGGTACAGATACGCAGTATTTT. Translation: CASSRGGTSGTDTQYF.

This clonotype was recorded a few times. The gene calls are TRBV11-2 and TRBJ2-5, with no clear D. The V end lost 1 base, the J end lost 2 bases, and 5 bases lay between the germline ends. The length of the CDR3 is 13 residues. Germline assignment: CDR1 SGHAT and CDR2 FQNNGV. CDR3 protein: CASSLVLQETQYF. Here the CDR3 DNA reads TGTGCCAGCAGCTTAGTTTTACAAGAGACCCAGTACTTC.

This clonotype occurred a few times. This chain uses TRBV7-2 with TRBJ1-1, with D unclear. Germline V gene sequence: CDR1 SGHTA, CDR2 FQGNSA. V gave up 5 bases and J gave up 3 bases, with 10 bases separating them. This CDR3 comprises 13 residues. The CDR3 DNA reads TGTGCCAGCAGCGCCAGTCGGGACACTGAAGCTTTCTTT. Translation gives CASSASRDTEAFF.

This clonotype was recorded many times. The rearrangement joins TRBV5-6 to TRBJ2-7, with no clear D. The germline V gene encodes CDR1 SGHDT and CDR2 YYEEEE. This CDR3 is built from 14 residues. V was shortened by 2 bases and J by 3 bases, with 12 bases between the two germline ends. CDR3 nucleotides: TGTGCCAGCAGCTTTCCCGCTCTGAACTACGAGCAGTACTTC. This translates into CASSFPALNYEQYF. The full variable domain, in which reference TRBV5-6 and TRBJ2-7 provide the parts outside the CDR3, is DAGVTQSPTHLIKTRGQQVTLRCSPKSGHDTVSWYQQALGQGPQFIFQYYEEEERQRGNFPDRFSGHQFPNYSSELNVNALLLGDSALYLCASSFPALNYEQYFGPGTRLTVT.

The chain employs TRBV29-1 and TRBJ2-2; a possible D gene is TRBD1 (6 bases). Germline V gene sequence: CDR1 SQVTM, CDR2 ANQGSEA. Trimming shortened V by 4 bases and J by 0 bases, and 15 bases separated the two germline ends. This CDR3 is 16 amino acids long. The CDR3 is CSVGLGAKANTGELFF. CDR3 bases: TGCAGCGTTGGGTTGGGGGCTAAGGCGAACACCGGGGAGCTGTTTTTT.

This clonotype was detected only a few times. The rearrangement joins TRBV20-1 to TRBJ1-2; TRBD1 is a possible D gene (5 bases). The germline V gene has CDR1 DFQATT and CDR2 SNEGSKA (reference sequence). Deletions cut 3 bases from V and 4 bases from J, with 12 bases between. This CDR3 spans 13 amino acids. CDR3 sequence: CSASGGSAYGYTF. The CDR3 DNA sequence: TGCAGTGCTAGTGGGGGGTCGGCCTATGGCTACACCTTC.

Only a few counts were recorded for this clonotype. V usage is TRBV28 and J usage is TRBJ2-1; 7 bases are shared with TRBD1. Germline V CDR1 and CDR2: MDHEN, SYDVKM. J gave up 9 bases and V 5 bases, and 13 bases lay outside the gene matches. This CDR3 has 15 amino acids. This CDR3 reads CASSHVLTGVGEQFF. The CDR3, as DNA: TGTGCCAGCAGTCACGTACTTACAGGGGTGGGTGAGCAGTTCTTC.

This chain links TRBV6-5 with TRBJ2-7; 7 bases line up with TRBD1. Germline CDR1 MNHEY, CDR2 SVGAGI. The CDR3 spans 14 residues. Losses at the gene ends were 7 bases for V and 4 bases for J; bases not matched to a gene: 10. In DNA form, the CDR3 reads TGTGCCAGCAAGAGACAGGGAGTGGGGTACGAGCAGTACTTC. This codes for CASKRQGVGYEQYF.

CDR3 sequence: CASSSFPGEGNQPQHF. The DNA for the CDR3 is TGTGCCAGCAGCTCCTTCCCAGGGGAGGGCAATCAGCCCCAGCATTTT. This sequence joins TRBV7-9 and TRBJ1-5, with a tentative D call TRBD1 (6 bases). The CDR3 sequence is 16 residues long. V was clipped by 4 bases and J by 2 bases, with 15 bases between them. Germline V gene data show CDR1 as SEHNR and CDR2 as FQNEAQ (reference sequence).

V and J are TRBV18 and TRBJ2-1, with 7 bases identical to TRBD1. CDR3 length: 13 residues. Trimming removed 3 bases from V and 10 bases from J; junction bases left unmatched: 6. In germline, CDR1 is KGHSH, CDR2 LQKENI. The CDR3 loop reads CASSPLRGLEQFF. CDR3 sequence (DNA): TGTGCCAGCTCACCGCTTAGGGGGCTAGAGCAGTTCTTC.

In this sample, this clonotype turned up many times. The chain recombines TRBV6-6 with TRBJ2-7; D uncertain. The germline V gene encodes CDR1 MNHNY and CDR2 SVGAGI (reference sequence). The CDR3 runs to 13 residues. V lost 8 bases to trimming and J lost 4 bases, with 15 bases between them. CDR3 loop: CASAARGNYEQYF. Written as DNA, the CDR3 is TGTGCCAGCGCCGCCCGTGGGAATTACGAGCAGTACTTC.

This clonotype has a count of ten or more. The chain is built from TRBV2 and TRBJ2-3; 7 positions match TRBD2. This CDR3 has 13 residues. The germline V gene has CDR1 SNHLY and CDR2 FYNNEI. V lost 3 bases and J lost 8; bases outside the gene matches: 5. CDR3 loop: CASSDVASGTQYF. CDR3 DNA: TGTGCCAGCAGTGATGTTGCTAGCGGTACGCAGTATTTT.

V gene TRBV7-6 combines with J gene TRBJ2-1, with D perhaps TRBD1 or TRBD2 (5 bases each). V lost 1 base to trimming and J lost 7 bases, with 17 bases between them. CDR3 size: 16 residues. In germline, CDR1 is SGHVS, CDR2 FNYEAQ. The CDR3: CASSLGTPQGGNEQFF. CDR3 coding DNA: TGTGCCAGCAGCTTAGGGACTCCGCAGGGTGGAAATGAGCAGTTCTTC.

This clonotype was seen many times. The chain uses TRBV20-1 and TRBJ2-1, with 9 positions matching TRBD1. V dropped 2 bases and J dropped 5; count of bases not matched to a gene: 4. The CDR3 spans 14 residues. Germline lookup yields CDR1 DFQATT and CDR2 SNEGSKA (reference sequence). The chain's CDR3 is CSARRDRDDNEQFF. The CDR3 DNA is TGCAGTGCTAGACGGGACAGGGATGACAATGAGCAGTTCTTC.

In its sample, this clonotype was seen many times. CDR3 amino acids: CASSFFSGTPREQFF. Here the CDR3 DNA reads TGTGCCAGCAGTTTTTTTAGCGGGACACCTCGGGAGCAGTTCTTC. This chain links TRBV12-3 or TRBV12-4 with TRBJ2-1; TRBD2 agrees at 8 bases. V shed 3 bases and J 10 bases; nucleotides not matched to a gene: 11. This CDR3 has 15 residues.

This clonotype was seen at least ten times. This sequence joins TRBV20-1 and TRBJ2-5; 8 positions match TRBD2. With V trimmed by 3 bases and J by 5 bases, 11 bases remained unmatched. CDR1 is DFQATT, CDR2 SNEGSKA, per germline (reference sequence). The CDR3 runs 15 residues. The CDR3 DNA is TGCAGTGCTAGCCATGAGGGCGGGAGGTTTGAGACCCAGTACTTC. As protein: CSASHEGGRFETQYF.

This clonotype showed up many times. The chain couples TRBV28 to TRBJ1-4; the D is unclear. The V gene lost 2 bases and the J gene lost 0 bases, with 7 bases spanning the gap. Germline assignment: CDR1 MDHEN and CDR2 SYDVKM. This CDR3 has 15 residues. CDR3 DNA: TGTGCCAGCAGTTTACCAGCTGCAACTAATGAAAAACTGTTTTTT. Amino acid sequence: CASSLPAATNEKLFF.

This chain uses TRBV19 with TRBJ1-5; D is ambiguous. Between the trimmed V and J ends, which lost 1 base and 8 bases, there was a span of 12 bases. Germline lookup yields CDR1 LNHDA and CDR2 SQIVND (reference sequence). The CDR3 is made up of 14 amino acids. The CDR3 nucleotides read TGTGCCAGTAGTATAGGCTACGGGCCCGAGCCCCAGCATTTT. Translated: CASSIGYGPEPQHF.

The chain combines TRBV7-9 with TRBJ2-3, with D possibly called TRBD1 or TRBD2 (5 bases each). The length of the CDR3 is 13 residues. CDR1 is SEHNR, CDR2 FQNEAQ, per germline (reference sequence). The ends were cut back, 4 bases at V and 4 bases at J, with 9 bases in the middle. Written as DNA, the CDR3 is TGTGCCAGCAGCTGGGGGAGCGCAGATACGCAGTATTTT. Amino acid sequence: CASSWGSADTQYF.

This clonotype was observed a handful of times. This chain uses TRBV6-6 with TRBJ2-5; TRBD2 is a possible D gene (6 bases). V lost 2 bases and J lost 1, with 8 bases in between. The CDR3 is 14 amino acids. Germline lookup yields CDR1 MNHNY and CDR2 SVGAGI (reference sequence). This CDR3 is CASSYSGPQETQYF. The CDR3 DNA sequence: TGTGCCAGCAGTTACAGCGGGCCCCAAGAGACCCAGTACTTC.